These T cell receptor beta chains were read from a single sample in a study of blood T cell repertoires in COVID-19. Data came from immunoSEQ multiplex PCR; TCRdb stores just in-frame clones and leaves some out. The sample includes fewer than 250,000 clones, around 80% of them seen just once. Specimen: peripheral blood. These receptors were collected from a human donor in a cohort sampled during active COVID-19. The CDR3 runs from the conserved cysteine through the conserved F or W. Fields, in order: CDR3 length, V gene, D gene, clone size, J gene, CDR3 protein, CDR3 DNA. The D gene is left open where the match is weak. Some rows mark clone size as missing; the rest say once, few, many or name a class of expanded clone.

cdr3_length: 15; v_call: TRBV4-2; d_call: -; clone_size: few; j_call: TRBJ2-5; cdr3_aa: CASSQVTGRRETQYF; cdr3_nt: TGTGCCAGCAGCCAAGTAACAGGGCGAAGAGAGACCCAGTACTTC
cdr3_length: 15; v_call: TRBV3-1/TRBV3-2; d_call: TRBD1; clone_size: -; j_call: TRBJ2-3; cdr3_aa: CASSRRQGWADTQYF; cdr3_nt: TGTGCCAGCAGCCGACGACAGGGTTGGGCAGATACGCAGTATTTT
cdr3_length: 16; v_call: TRBV7-3; d_call: -; clone_size: -; j_call: TRBJ2-2; cdr3_aa: CASSVQVGPSTGELFF; cdr3_nt: TGTGCCAGCAGCGTACAGGTGGGGCCAAGTACAGGGGAGCTGTTTTTT
cdr3_length: 15; v_call: TRBV2; d_call: TRBD1; clone_size: -; j_call: TRBJ1-1; cdr3_aa: CASSDYRGSNTEAFF; cdr3_nt: TGTGCCAGCAGTGACTACAGGGGGTCTAACACTGAAGCTTTCTTT
cdr3_length: 16; v_call: TRBV13; d_call: TRBD1; clone_size: -; j_call: TRBJ1-3; cdr3_aa: CASSIRQGATGNTIYF; cdr3_nt: TGTGCCAGCAGCATCAGACAGGGGGCTACTGGAAACACCATATATTTT
cdr3_length: 15; v_call: TRBV5-4; d_call: TRBD1; clone_size: -; j_call: TRBJ1-1; cdr3_aa: CASSPRTGPVPEAFF; cdr3_nt: TGTGCCAGCAGCCCTCGGACAGGGCCGGTGCCTGAAGCTTTCTTT
cdr3_length: 17; v_call: TRBV19; d_call: -; clone_size: -; j_call: TRBJ1-5; cdr3_aa: CASSMAGGWGSNQPQHF; cdr3_nt: TGTGCCAGTAGTATGGCGGGGGGATGGGGAAGCAATCAGCCCCAGCATTTT
cdr3_length: 17; v_call: TRBV2; d_call: TRBD2; clone_size: -; j_call: TRBJ2-7; cdr3_aa: CASSPGLAGGYTYEQYF; cdr3_nt: TGTGCCAGCAGCCCCGGACTAGCGGGGGGCTATACCTACGAGCAGTACTTC
cdr3_length: 14; v_call: TRBV6-1; d_call: TRBD2; clone_size: -; j_call: TRBJ2-1; cdr3_aa: CASSEGSGVVEQFF; cdr3_nt: TGTGCCAGCAGTGAAGGGAGCGGGGTGGTTGAGCAGTTCTTC
cdr3_length: 15; v_call: TRBV5-1; d_call: TRBD2; clone_size: -; j_call: TRBJ2-7; cdr3_aa: CASSWGTSAAYEQYF; cdr3_nt: TGCGCCAGCAGCTGGGGGACTAGCGCTGCCTACGAGCAGTACTTC
cdr3_length: 15; v_call: TRBV4-1; d_call: TRBD1; clone_size: -; j_call: TRBJ1-1; cdr3_aa: CASSQVQGAYTEAFF; cdr3_nt: TGCGCCAGCAGCCAAGTACAGGGGGCGTACACTGAAGCTTTCTTT
cdr3_length: 14; v_call: TRBV5-1; d_call: -; clone_size: -; j_call: TRBJ1-4; cdr3_aa: CASSPGGSNDKLFF; cdr3_nt: TGCGCCAGCAGTCCTGGCGGGTCTAATGACAAACTGTTTTTT
cdr3_length: 14; v_call: TRBV3-1/TRBV3-2; d_call: TRBD1; clone_size: -; j_call: TRBJ1-2; cdr3_aa: CASAPGQAYGGYTF; cdr3_nt: TGTGCCAGCGCACCGGGACAGGCCTATGGTGGCTACACCTTC
cdr3_length: 15; v_call: TRBV2; d_call: -; clone_size: -; j_call: TRBJ2-5; cdr3_aa: CASSDGFTSGETQYF; cdr3_nt: TGTGCCAGCAGTGACGGGTTCACCTCTGGGGAGACCCAGTACTTC
cdr3_length: 21; v_call: TRBV28; d_call: TRBD1; clone_size: -; j_call: TRBJ1-5; cdr3_aa: CASSFYDFPGTGSYSNQPQHF; cdr3_nt: TGTGCCAGCAGCTTCTATGACTTTCCCGGGACAGGGTCTTATAGCAATCAGCCCCAGCATTTT
cdr3_length: 15; v_call: TRBV2; d_call: TRBD2; clone_size: -; j_call: TRBJ2-5; cdr3_aa: CASSEDASGVETQYF; cdr3_nt: TGTGCCAGCAGTGAAGACGCTAGCGGGGTCGAGACCCAGTACTTC
cdr3_length: 15; v_call: TRBV19; d_call: -; clone_size: -; j_call: TRBJ2-3; cdr3_aa: CASMPRGASTDTQYF; cdr3_nt: TGTGCCAGTATGCCCAGGGGGGCAAGCACAGATACGCAGTATTTT
cdr3_length: 15; v_call: TRBV25-1; d_call: -; clone_size: -; j_call: TRBJ2-5; cdr3_aa: CASSEYQGLGETQYF; cdr3_nt: TGTGCCAGCAGTGAATATCAGGGTTTAGGGGAGACCCAGTACTTC
cdr3_length: 17; v_call: TRBV7-9; d_call: TRBD1; clone_size: few; j_call: TRBJ2-3; cdr3_aa: CASSSSLGTGGTDTQYF; cdr3_nt: TGTGCCAGCAGCTCTTCCCTCGGGACAGGGGGCACAGATACGCAGTATTTT
cdr3_length: 15; v_call: TRBV5-4; d_call: TRBD2; clone_size: -; j_call: TRBJ2-5; cdr3_aa: CASSLYTGGGETQYF; cdr3_nt: TGTGCCAGCAGCTTGTATACGGGAGGAGGGGAGACCCAGTACTTC
cdr3_length: 13; v_call: TRBV3-1/TRBV3-2; d_call: TRBD1; clone_size: -; j_call: TRBJ2-7; cdr3_aa: CASSQGGTVEQYF; cdr3_nt: TGTGCCAGCAGCCAAGGGGGGACAGTCGAGCAGTACTTC
cdr3_length: 13; v_call: TRBV5-6; d_call: -; clone_size: -; j_call: TRBJ2-7; cdr3_aa: CASSLEGRNEQYF; cdr3_nt: TGTGCCAGCAGCTTGGAGGGGCGCAACGAGCAGTACTTC
cdr3_length: 16; v_call: TRBV24-1; d_call: TRBD2; clone_size: -; j_call: TRBJ2-1; cdr3_aa: CATSDLASGRDNEQFF; cdr3_nt: TGTGCCACCAGTGATTTGGCTAGCGGGAGAGACAATGAGCAGTTCTTC
cdr3_length: 11; v_call: TRBV11-2; d_call: -; clone_size: -; j_call: TRBJ2-3; cdr3_aa: CASSHTDTQYF; cdr3_nt: TGTGCCAGCAGCCACACAGATACGCAGTATTTT
cdr3_length: 14; v_call: TRBV6-5; d_call: TRBD1; clone_size: -; j_call: TRBJ2-2; cdr3_aa: CASNQDRLSGELFF; cdr3_nt: TGTGCCAGCAACCAGGACAGGTTGTCCGGGGAGCTGTTTTTT
cdr3_length: 15; v_call: TRBV5-4; d_call: TRBD1; clone_size: few; j_call: TRBJ1-6; cdr3_aa: CASSLDRGFGSPLHF; cdr3_nt: TGTGCCAGCAGCCTGGACAGGGGATTTGGTTCACCCCTCCACTTT
cdr3_length: 15; v_call: TRBV25-1; d_call: -; clone_size: -; j_call: TRBJ2-7; cdr3_aa: CASRPEGGYSYEQYF; cdr3_nt: TGTGCCAGCAGGCCCGAGGGGGGGTACTCCTACGAGCAGTACTTC
cdr3_length: 14; v_call: TRBV6-5; d_call: -; clone_size: -; j_call: TRBJ2-1; cdr3_aa: CASSYGQNYNEQFF; cdr3_nt: TGTGCCAGCAGTTACGGACAGAACTACAATGAGCAGTTCTTC
cdr3_length: 14; v_call: TRBV5-1; d_call: TRBD2; clone_size: -; j_call: TRBJ2-7; cdr3_aa: CASSSTSGRAGEYF; cdr3_nt: TGCGCCAGCAGCTCGACTAGCGGGAGGGCCGGAGAGTACTTC
cdr3_length: 14; v_call: TRBV5-6; d_call: TRBD2; clone_size: -; j_call: TRBJ2-7; cdr3_aa: CASSPGLAGGEQYF; cdr3_nt: TGTGCCAGCAGCCCGGGACTAGCGGGAGGCGAGCAGTACTTC
cdr3_length: 13; v_call: TRBV7-2; d_call: -; clone_size: -; j_call: TRBJ2-1; cdr3_aa: CASSLNRWNEQFF; cdr3_nt: TGTGCCAGCAGCTTGAATAGATGGAATGAGCAGTTCTTC
cdr3_length: 13; v_call: TRBV19; d_call: TRBD1; clone_size: -; j_call: TRBJ1-2; cdr3_aa: CASRFQTGAGYTF; cdr3_nt: TGTGCCAGTAGATTCCAGACAGGGGCGGGCTACACCTTC
cdr3_length: 11; v_call: TRBV9; d_call: -; clone_size: -; j_call: TRBJ1-2; cdr3_aa: CASSGLLWSTF; cdr3_nt: TGTGCCAGCAGCGGCCTTCTTTGGAGCACCTTC
cdr3_length: 13; v_call: TRBV6-5; d_call: -; clone_size: -; j_call: TRBJ2-7; cdr3_aa: CAGGGSTASEQYF; cdr3_nt: TGTGCCGGGGGAGGTTCAACGGCATCCGAGCAGTACTTC
cdr3_length: 14; v_call: TRBV7-8; d_call: -; clone_size: -; j_call: TRBJ1-1; cdr3_aa: CASSFSPRDTEAFF; cdr3_nt: TGTGCCAGCAGTTTCAGTCCTCGGGACACTGAAGCTTTCTTT
cdr3_length: 16; v_call: TRBV5-1; d_call: -; clone_size: once; j_call: TRBJ2-5; cdr3_aa: CASSLDPSLGGETQYF; cdr3_nt: TGCGCCAGCAGCTTGGATCCTTCACTGGGCGGGGAGACCCAGTACTTC
cdr3_length: 17; v_call: TRBV28; d_call: TRBD2; clone_size: -; j_call: TRBJ2-7; cdr3_aa: CASSFATSGGPTYEQYF; cdr3_nt: TGTGCCAGCAGTTTCGCTACTAGCGGGGGGCCTACCTACGAGCAGTACTTC
cdr3_length: 15; v_call: TRBV5-1; d_call: TRBD2; clone_size: -; j_call: TRBJ2-5; cdr3_aa: CASSLDGTSQETQYF; cdr3_nt: TGCGCCAGCAGCTTGGATGGGACTAGTCAAGAGACCCAGTACTTC
cdr3_length: 15; v_call: TRBV5-1; d_call: TRBD1; clone_size: -; j_call: TRBJ2-7; cdr3_aa: CASSPRQGSSYEQYF; cdr3_nt: TGCGCCAGCAGCCCGAGACAGGGGAGTTCCTACGAGCAGTACTTC
cdr3_length: 14; v_call: TRBV6-4; d_call: -; clone_size: -; j_call: TRBJ2-2; cdr3_aa: CASSAGSNAGELFF; cdr3_nt: TGTGCCAGCAGCGCCGGGTCGAACGCCGGGGAGCTGTTTTTT
cdr3_length: 19; v_call: TRBV7-9; d_call: TRBD2; clone_size: once; j_call: TRBJ2-3; cdr3_aa: CASSFGLASPIVAIDTQYF; cdr3_nt: TGTGCCAGCAGCTTCGGACTAGCGTCCCCGATTGTCGCGATAGATACGCAGTATTTT
cdr3_length: 13; v_call: TRBV15; d_call: -; clone_size: few; j_call: TRBJ2-7; cdr3_aa: CATSRLELDEQYF; cdr3_nt: TGTGCCACCAGCAGACTAGAATTAGACGAGCAGTACTTC
cdr3_length: 14; v_call: TRBV5-5; d_call: -; clone_size: -; j_call: TRBJ2-7; cdr3_aa: CASSLASVEGWQYF; cdr3_nt: TGTGCCAGCAGCTTGGCCTCCGTTGAGGGCTGGCAGTACTTC
cdr3_length: 13; v_call: TRBV5-4; d_call: -; clone_size: -; j_call: TRBJ1-2; cdr3_aa: CASSSNSRDGYTF; cdr3_nt: TGTGCCAGCAGCTCGAACTCCAGGGATGGCTACACCTTC
cdr3_length: 14; v_call: TRBV18; d_call: -; clone_size: -; j_call: TRBJ2-5; cdr3_aa: CASSPRTGQETQYF; cdr3_nt: TGTGCCAGCTCACCGCGTACAGGGCAAGAGACCCAGTACTTC
cdr3_length: 14; v_call: TRBV19; d_call: -; clone_size: few; j_call: TRBJ2-2; cdr3_aa: CASRPGMNTGELFF; cdr3_nt: TGTGCCAGTAGACCAGGCATGAACACCGGGGAGCTGTTTTTT
cdr3_length: 13; v_call: TRBV5-1; d_call: -; clone_size: -; j_call: TRBJ1-3; cdr3_aa: CASSPVTGNTIYF; cdr3_nt: TGCGCCAGCAGCCCGGTCACGGGAAACACCATATATTTT